What follows are 3 T cell receptor beta chains derived from one specimen sequenced in a study of cytomegalovirus exposure and HLA in healthy donors. PCR involved 60 Vbeta and 13 Jbeta primers. Generated by immunoSEQ multiplex PCR, the TCRdb table keeps only in-frame clones and is missing some. The sample has around 100,000 clones, almost 80% seen once; the top ten hold under 6.5%. Sequencing used PBMCs. These receptors were collected from a man between 60 and 75 years old in good health and CMV-seropositive.

The chain carries TRBV7-9 and TRBJ2-6, with D tentatively TRBD1 (6 bases). Germline CDR1 reads SEHNR; CDR2 reads FQNEAQ (reference sequence). The CDR3 has 19 residues. Trimming stripped 1 base from V and 0 bases from J, with 16 bases between. The CDR3 coding sequence is TGTGCCAGCAGCTTAGGTTTCCTAGAGGGACACTCTGGGGCCAACGTCCTGACTTTC. This codes for CASSLGFLEGHSGANVLTF.

The chain joins TRBV4-1 to TRBJ2-7; 7 bases agree with TRBD2. J was trimmed by 1 base and V by 5 bases; bases with no gene match: 8. The CDR3 extends over 15 amino acids. Looked up from germline, CDR1 is MGHRA and CDR2 is YSYEKL. The CDR3 coding sequence is TGCGCCAGCAGCACCAGCGGGGAGCCTTCCTACGAGCAGTACTTC. The encoded protein is CASSTSGEPSYEQYF.

V and J are TRBV6-1 and TRBJ2-5; 11 bases align to TRBD2. The DNA end favors TRBJ2-7, so the J call may be wrong. Looked up from germline, CDR1 is MNHNS and CDR2 is SASEGT. This CDR3 spans 15 amino acids. CDR3 region: CASSSTSGGRYEQYF. DNA of the CDR3: TGTGCCAGCAGTTCAACTAGCGGGGGCCGCTACGAGCAGTACTTC.